This T cell receptor (beta chain) was recovered during a study of blood T cells in healthy people across ages. The V end lost 8 bases, the J end lost 8 bases, and 21 bases lay between the germline ends. There are 14 residues in the CDR3. The germline CDR1 and CDR2 sequences are MNHEY and SVGAGI. Healthy Caucasian individuals from Russia aged roughly 6 to 95 served as donors. A sample-barcoded 5' primer and a J-beta primer mix were used in a second PCR of roughly 7 to 11 cycles. Through a template-switch adaptor with 12 random nucleotides, each cDNA molecule received a tag. TCRdb reprocessed the 5' RACE reads with MiXCR, giving one entry per CDR3 protein. The sample has under 2,000,000 distinct CDR3 sequences; just under 50% are singletons. Findings of the study overall: Diversity was higher, and naive CD4+ cells more numerous, in long-lived donors than in aged donors.

Only a few counts were recorded for this clonotype. What it recognizes is unknown. The chain is built from TRBV6-5 and TRBJ1-2; tentatively, D is TRBD1 (6 bases). The clonotype comes from a woman aged 40 to 50 in good health. The sequenced material came from blood. Here the CDR3 DNA reads TGTGCCAGCCGCCCGACAGGACTATCGTGGGGCTACACCTTC. This translates into CASRPTGLSWGYTF.